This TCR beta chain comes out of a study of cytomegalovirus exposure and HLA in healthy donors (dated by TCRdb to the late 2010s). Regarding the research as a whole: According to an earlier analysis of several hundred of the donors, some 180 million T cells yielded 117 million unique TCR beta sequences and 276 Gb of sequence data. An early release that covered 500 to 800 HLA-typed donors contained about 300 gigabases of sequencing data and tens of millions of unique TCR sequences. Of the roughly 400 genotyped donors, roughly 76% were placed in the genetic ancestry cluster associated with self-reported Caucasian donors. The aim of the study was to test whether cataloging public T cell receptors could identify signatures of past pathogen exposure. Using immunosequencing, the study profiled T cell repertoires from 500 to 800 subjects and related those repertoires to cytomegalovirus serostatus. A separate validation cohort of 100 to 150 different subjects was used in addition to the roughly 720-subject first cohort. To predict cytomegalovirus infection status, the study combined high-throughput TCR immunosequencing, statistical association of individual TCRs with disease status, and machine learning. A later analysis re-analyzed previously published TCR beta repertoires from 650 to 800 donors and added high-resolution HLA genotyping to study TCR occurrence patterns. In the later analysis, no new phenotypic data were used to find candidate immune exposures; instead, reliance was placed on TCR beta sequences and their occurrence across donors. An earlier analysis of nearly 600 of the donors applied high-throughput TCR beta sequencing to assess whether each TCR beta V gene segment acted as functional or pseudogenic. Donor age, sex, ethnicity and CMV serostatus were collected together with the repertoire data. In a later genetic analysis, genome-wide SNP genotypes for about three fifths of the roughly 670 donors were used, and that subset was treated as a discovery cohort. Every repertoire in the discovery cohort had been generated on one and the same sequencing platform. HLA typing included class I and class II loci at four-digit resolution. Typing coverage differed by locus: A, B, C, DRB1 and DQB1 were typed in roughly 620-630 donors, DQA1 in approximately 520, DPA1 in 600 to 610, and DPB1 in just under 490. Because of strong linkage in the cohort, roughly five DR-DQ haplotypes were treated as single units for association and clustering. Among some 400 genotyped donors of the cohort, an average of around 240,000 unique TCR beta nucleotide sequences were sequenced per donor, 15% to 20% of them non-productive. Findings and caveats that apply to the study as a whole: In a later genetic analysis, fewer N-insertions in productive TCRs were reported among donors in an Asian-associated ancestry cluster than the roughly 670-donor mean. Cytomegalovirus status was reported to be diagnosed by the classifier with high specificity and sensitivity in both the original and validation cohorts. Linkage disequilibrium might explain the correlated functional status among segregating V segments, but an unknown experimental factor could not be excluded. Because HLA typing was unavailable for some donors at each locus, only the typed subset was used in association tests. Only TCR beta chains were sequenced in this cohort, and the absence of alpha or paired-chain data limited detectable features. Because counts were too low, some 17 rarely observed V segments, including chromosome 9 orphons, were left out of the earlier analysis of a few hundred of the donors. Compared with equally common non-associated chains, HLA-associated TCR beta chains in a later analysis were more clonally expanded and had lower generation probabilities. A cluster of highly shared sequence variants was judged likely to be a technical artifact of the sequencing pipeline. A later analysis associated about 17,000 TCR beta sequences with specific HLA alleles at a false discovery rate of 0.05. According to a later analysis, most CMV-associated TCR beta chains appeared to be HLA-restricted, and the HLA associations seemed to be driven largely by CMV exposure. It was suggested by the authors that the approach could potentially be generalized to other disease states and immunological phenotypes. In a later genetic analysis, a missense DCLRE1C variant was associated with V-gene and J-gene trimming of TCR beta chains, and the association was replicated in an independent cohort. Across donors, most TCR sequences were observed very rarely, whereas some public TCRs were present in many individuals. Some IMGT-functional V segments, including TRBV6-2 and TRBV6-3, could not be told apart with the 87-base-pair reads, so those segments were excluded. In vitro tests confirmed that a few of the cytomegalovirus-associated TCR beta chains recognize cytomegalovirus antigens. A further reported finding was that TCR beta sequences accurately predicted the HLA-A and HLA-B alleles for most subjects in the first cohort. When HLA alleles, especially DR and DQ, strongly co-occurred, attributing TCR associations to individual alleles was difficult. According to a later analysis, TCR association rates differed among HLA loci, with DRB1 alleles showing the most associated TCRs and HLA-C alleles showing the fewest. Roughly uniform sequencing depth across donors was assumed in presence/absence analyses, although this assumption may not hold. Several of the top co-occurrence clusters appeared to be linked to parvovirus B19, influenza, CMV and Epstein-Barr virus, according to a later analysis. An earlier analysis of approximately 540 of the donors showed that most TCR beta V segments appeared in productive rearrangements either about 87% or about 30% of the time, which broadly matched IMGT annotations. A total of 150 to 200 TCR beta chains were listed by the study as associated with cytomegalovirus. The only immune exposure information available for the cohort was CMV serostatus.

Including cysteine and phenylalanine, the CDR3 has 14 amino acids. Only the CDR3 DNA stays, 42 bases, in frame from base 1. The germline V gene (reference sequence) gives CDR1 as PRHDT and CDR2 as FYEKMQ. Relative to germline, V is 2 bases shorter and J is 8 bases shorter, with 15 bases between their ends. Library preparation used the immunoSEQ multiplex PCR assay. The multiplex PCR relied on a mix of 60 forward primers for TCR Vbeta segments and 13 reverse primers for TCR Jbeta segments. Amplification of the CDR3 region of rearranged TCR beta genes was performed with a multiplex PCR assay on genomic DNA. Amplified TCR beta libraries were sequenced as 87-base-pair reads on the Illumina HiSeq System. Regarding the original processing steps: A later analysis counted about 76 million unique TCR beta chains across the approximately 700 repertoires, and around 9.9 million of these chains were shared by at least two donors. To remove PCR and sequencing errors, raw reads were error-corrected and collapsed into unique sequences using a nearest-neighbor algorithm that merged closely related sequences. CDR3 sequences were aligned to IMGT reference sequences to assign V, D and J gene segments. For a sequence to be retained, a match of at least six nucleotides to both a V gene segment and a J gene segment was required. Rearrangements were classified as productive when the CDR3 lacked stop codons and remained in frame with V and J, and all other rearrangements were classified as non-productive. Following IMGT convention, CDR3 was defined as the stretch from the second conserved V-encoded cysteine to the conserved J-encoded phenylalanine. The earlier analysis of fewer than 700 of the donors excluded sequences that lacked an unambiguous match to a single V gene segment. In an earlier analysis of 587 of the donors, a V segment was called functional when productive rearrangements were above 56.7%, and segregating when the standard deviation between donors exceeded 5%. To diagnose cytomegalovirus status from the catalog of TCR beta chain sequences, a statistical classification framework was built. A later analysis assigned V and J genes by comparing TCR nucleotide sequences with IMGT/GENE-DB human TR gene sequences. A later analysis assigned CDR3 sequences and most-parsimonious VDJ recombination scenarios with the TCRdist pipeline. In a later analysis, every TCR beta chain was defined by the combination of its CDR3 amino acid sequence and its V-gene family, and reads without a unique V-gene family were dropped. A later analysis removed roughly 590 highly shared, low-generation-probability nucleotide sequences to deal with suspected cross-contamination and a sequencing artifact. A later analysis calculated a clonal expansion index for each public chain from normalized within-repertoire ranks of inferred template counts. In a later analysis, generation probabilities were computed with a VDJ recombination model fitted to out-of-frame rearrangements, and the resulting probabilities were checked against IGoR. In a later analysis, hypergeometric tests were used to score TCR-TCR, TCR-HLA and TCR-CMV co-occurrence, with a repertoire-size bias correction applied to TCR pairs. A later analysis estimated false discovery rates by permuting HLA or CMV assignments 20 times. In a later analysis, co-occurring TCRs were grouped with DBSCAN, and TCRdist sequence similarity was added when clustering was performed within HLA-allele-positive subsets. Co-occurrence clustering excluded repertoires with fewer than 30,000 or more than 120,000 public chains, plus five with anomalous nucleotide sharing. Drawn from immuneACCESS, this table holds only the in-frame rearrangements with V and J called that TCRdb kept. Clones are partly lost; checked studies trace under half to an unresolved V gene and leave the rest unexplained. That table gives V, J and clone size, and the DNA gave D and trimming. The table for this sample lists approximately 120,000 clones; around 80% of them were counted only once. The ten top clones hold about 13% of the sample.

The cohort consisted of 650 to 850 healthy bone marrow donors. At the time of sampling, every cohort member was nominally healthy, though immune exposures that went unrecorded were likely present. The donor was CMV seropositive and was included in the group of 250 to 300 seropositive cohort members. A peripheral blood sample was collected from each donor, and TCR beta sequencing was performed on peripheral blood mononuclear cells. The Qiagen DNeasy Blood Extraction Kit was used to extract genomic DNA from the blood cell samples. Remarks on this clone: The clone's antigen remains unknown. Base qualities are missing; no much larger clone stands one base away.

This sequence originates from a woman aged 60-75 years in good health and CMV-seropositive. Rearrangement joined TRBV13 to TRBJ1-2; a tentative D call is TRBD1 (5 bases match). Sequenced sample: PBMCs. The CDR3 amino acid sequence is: CASSLNNRREGYTF. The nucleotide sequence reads TGTGCCAGCAGCTTAAATAACAGGAGGGAGGGCTACACCTTC.